What follows are 30 T cell receptor beta chains derived from one specimen sequenced in a study of blood T cells in healthy people across ages. A second PCR of 7 to 11 cycles used a sample-barcoded 5' primer and a J-beta primer mix. TCRdb used MiXCR to reprocess the 5' RACE reads, holding one entry per CDR3 protein. The repertoire holds some 1.8 million distinct CDR3 sequences, with around 42% as singletons. Sequences were obtained from blood. The receptors were sampled from a human donor in good health.

This clonotype was seen a few times. V gene TRBV29-1 combines with J gene TRBJ2-3, with D perhaps matching TRBD1 or TRBD2 (6 bases each). The CDR3 loop spans 14 amino acids. Trimming took off 7 bases at V and 2 bases at J, with 16 bases between the two ends. Germline assignment: CDR1 SQVTM and CDR2 ANQGSEA. The CDR3: CSADPGADTDTQYF. CDR3 coding DNA: TGCAGCGCCGACCCGGGGGCAGACACAGATACGCAGTATTTT.

CDR3 sequence reads: CASSIRRGNVYEQYF. CDR3 sequence (DNA): TGTGCCAGTAGTATAAGACGGGGGAACGTCTACGAGCAGTACTTC. J is TRBJ2-7 and V is TRBV19; TRBD2 is a possible D gene (6 bases). Germline loops: CDR1 LNHDA, CDR2 SQIVND (reference sequence). This CDR3 comprises 15 residues. V dropped 2 bases and J dropped 3 bases, with 14 bases sitting between them.

The chain has TRBV14 and TRBJ2-1, with TRBD2 matching over 8 bases. The CDR3 extends over 14 amino acids. The junction had 0 bases not matched to a gene; V was cut back by 3 bases and J by 2 bases. Germline assignment: CDR1 SGHDN and CDR2 FVKESK. The CDR3 spells CASSQTSAYNEQFF. The DNA for the CDR3 is TGTGCCAGCAGCCAGACTAGCGCCTACAATGAGCAGTTCTTC.

The J gene is TRBJ2-1, the V gene TRBV20-1; no firm D call. V was trimmed by 7 bases and J by 0 bases, leaving 10 bases between them. The germline V gene has CDR1 DFQATT and CDR2 SNEGSKA (reference sequence). The CDR3 runs to 13 residues. CDR3 loop: CSVKVFSYNEQFF. The CDR3 DNA reads as TGCAGTGTAAAAGTGTTCTCCTACAATGAGCAGTTCTTC.

This chain links TRBV12-3 or TRBV12-4 with TRBJ2-3, with TRBD2 matching 8 bases. The CDR3 runs 15 residues. The J segment lost 4 bases and the V segment lost 4 bases, leaving 7 bases of the junction unmatched. CDR3 protein: CASSSRGGGADTQYF. The DNA for the CDR3 is TGTGCCAGCAGTTCCCGGGGGGGAGGGGCAGATACGCAGTATTTT.

V gene TRBV6-5 combines with J gene TRBJ2-1; a weak D match, TRBD2 (7 bases). V shed 7 bases and J shed 0 bases, with 34 bases lying between them. Germline lookup yields CDR1 MNHEY and CDR2 SVGAGI. The CDR3 runs to 22 residues. The CDR3 spells CASTFGGGPGIKGKSSYNEQFF. The CDR3 DNA follows: TGTGCCAGCACTTTCGGCGGGGGCCCCGGGATAAAGGGGAAGAGCTCCTACAATGAGCAGTTCTTC.

The genes are TRBV5-1 and TRBJ2-3, with D possibly being TRBD1 or TRBD2 (6 bases each). This CDR3 is 16 amino acids long. V dropped 4 bases and J dropped 5 bases, with 20 bases sitting between them. Germline assignment: CDR1 SGHRS and CDR2 YFSETQ. The CDR3 sequence: CASSKGDRGYRDTQYF. The CDR3 bases are TGCGCCAGCAGCAAGGGGGATCGGGGGTACCGAGATACGCAGTATTTT.

Worth noting for this clonotype: A junction boundary mismatches the germline segment, possibly from a read error. The rearrangement uses TRBV7-2 and TRBJ1-1, with a possible D match to TRBD1 (6 bases). The CDR3 is 16 residues long. The germline CDR1 and CDR2 sequences are SGHTA and FQGNSA. DNA for the CDR3: TGTGCCTGCAGCATATTACTGCAGGGGCCGGGCGCTGAAGCTTTCTTT. It specifies CACSILLQGPGAEAFF.

The chain couples TRBV5-1 to TRBJ1-6, with D unresolved. Germline values: CDR1 SGHRS, CDR2 YFSETQ. Between the trimmed V and J ends, which lost 0 bases and 7 bases, there was a span of 14 bases. This CDR3 has 16 residues. CDR3 loop: CASSLAPPGANSPLHF. In DNA, the CDR3 is TGCGCCAGCAGCTTGGCACCCCCGGGAGCGAATTCACCCCTCCACTTT.

CDR3 coding DNA: TGTGCCAGCAGTCTCGGACAGGGTGGGATCGATACGCAGTATTTT. This codes for CASSLGQGGIDTQYF. This chain joins TRBV6-4 and TRBJ2-3; 8 nucleotides match TRBD1. The length of the CDR3 is 15 residues. Germline-derived CDR1 and CDR2 are MRHNA and SNTAGT. V gave up 5 bases and J gave up 6 bases; unmatched junction bases: 10.

The chain is built from TRBV28 and TRBJ1-2; 7 bases match TRBD1. The CDR3 has 13 residues. The germline V gene encodes CDR1 MDHEN and CDR2 SYDVKM. Trimming removed 8 bases from V and 9 bases from J; junction bases left unmatched: 12. CDR3: CASDRALSRSYTF. Written as DNA, the CDR3 is TGTGCCAGCGACAGGGCTCTTAGTAGGAGCTACACCTTC.

The J gene is TRBJ1-1, the V gene TRBV5-6; D unresolved. The CDR3 length is 15 residues. Trimming pared 5 bases from V and 0 bases from J, leaving 14 bases between. The germline V gene has CDR1 SGHDT and CDR2 YYEEEE. The CDR3 loop is CASSHQVAMNTEAFF. The CDR3 bases are TGTGCCAGCAGTCACCAGGTCGCTATGAACACTGAAGCTTTCTTT.

The chain combines TRBV20-1 with TRBJ1-1; D not certain. CDR1 DFQATT and CDR2 SNEGSKA come from the germline V gene (reference sequence). Between the trimmed V and J ends, which lost 0 bases and 4 bases, there was a span of 12 bases. There are 14 residues in the CDR3. CDR3: CSARDSRRVTEAFF. The DNA of the CDR3 is TGCAGTGCTAGAGATTCCCGTCGGGTCACTGAAGCTTTCTTT.

This chain joins TRBV29-1 and TRBJ1-1, with D maybe TRBD1 (6 bases). CDR3 length: 14 residues. Trimming removed 6 bases from V and 1 base from J, with 15 bases in between. Germline V CDR1 and CDR2: SQVTM, ANQGSEA. The CDR3 spells CSVLPGESNTEAFF. The CDR3 region has the DNA TGCAGCGTCCTCCCAGGGGAGTCGAACACTGAAGCTTTCTTT.

The rearrangement joins TRBV28 to TRBJ1-4; D remains ambiguous. CDR3 length: 17 amino acids. CDR1 is MDHEN and CDR2 is SYDVKM in the germline V gene. V was shortened by 3 bases and J by 6 bases, with 20 bases between the two germline ends. The CDR3 loop is CASSFPGYNPRDEKLFF. The CDR3, as DNA: TGTGCCAGCAGTTTCCCTGGTTACAACCCAAGGGATGAAAAACTGTTTTTT.

The chain combines TRBV20-1 with TRBJ2-3; possible D gene TRBD1, 5 bases. This CDR3 spans 14 amino acids. V dropped 7 bases and J dropped 0 bases, with 14 bases sitting between them. The germline V gene has CDR1 DFQATT and CDR2 SNEGSKA (reference sequence). In nucleotides, the CDR3 is TGCAGTGTGTTCGGACACACTAGCACAGATACGCAGTATTTT. Protein: CSVFGHTSTDTQYF.

This clonotype was seen only a few times. The CDR3 region is CSVDQEGFGAFF. CDR3 coding DNA: TGCAGCGTTGATCAAGAGGGTTTTGGGGCTTTCTTT. The chain links TRBV29-1 to TRBJ1-1, with unresolved D. Germline CDR1 reads SQVTM; CDR2 reads ANQGSEA. V dropped 3 bases and J dropped 11 bases, with 16 bases sitting between them. The CDR3 has 12 amino acids. Full variable domain (rest looked up from reference TRBV29-1 and TRBJ1-1): SAVISQKPSRDICQRGTSLTIQCQVDSQVTMMFWYRQQPGQSLTLIATANQGSEATYESGFVIDKFPISRPNLTFSTLTVSNMSPEDSSIYLCSVDQEGFGAFFGQGTRLTVV.

This clonotype has only a few counts. The gene calls are TRBV18 and TRBJ2-3; D gene unclear. Germline CDR1 and CDR2: KGHSH and LQKENI. This CDR3 contains 15 residues. Trimming removed 1 base at V and 1 base at J, with 9 bases between. The CDR3 is CASSPLGSGTDTQYF. The CDR3 coding sequence is TGTGCCAGCTCACCACTGGGATCTGGCACAGATACGCAGTATTTT.

This clonotype was seen a handful of times. The gene calls are TRBV4-3 and TRBJ2-1, with 12 nucleotides matching TRBD2. CDR3 length equals 19 residues. V lost 3 bases, J lost 0 bases, and 9 bases stayed unmatched. Looked up from germline, CDR1 is LGHNA and CDR2 is YSLEER. The CDR3 region has the DNA TGCGCCAGCAGCCACCGACTAGCGGGGGCCAAGGGCTCCTACAATGAGCAGTTCTTC. Protein product: CASSHRLAGAKGSYNEQFF.

V gene TRBV7-2 combines with J gene TRBJ1-6; D call uncertain. The germline V gene encodes CDR1 SGHTA and CDR2 FQGNSA. The CDR3 sequence is 13 residues long. V was cut by 1 base and J by 6 bases, with 4 bases left in between. The CDR3 spells CASSLVFNSPLHF. The CDR3 DNA reads as TGTGCCAGCAGCTTAGTTTTTAATTCACCCCTCCACTTT.

This clonotype was seen a handful of times. V gene TRBV6-2 or TRBV6-3 combines with J gene TRBJ1-1; no clear D. CDR1 is MNHEY and CDR2 is SVGEGT in the germline V gene. Trimming took off 8 bases at V and 4 bases at J, with 17 bases between the two ends. CDR3 length: 14 residues. The CDR3 reads CASGGRVDGTEAFF. The CDR3, as DNA: TGTGCCAGCGGAGGGAGGGTTGACGGCACTGAAGCTTTCTTT.

The V call is TRBV20-1, the J call TRBJ2-5; 12 nucleotides line up with TRBD2. The junction had 6 bases not matched to a gene; V was cut back by 5 bases and J by 5 bases. Germline-derived CDR1 and CDR2 are DFQATT and SNEGSKA (reference sequence). This CDR3 spans 14 amino acids. The CDR3 bases are TGCAGTGCTTCTAGCGGGGGGGCCTGGGAGACCCAGTACTTC. This gives the protein CSASSGGAWETQYF.

This clonotype was detected only a few times. CDR3 nucleotides: TGTGCCAGCAGTCTAGGACTAGCGGGGGTCGCCCCGTACTTC. Translating it yields CASSLGLAGVAPYF. The rearrangement joins TRBV12-3 or TRBV12-4 to TRBJ2-7, with 13 bases fitting TRBD2. This CDR3 contains 14 residues. Germline trimming cut 5 bases from V and 12 bases from J; bases unmatched to any gene: 10.

Notes on this clonotype: The junction departs from germline at one end; a sequencing error may be responsible. V gene TRBV5-6 combines with J gene TRBJ1-2, with D possibly matching TRBD1 (5 bases). Per germline, CDR1 SGHDT and CDR2 YYEEEE. CDR3 length: 15 residues. The CDR3 region is CVSSLQAGDVFGYTF. CDR3 sequence (DNA): TGTGTCAGCAGCTTACAAGCGGGGGACGTATTTGGCTACACCTTC.

Regarding this clonotype: One end of the junction varies from germline; a read error may be responsible. This sequence joins TRBV12-5 and TRBJ1-4; tentative D call: TRBD1 (5 bases). The CDR3 has 15 amino acids. Germline V gene sequence: CDR1 LGHNT, CDR2 FRNRAP. The CDR3 DNA is TGTGCTAGTGGTTTGAGGGGAGGAACTAATGAAAAACGGTTTTTT. Amino acid sequence: CASGLRGGTNEKRFF.

The chain combines TRBV28 with TRBJ2-3; no definite D call. Between the trimmed V and J ends, which lost 6 bases and 0 bases, there was a span of 7 bases. The CDR3 consists of 13 residues. Germline V CDR1 and CDR2: MDHEN, SYDVKM. CDR3 protein: CASRHTSTDTQYF. CDR3 DNA sequence: TGTGCCAGCAGGCACACTAGCACAGATACGCAGTATTTT.

The rearrangement uses TRBV7-9 and TRBJ2-7; no reliable D call. This CDR3 contains 15 residues. Germline CDR1 and CDR2: SEHNR and FQNEAQ (reference sequence). V gave up 1 base and J gave up 2 bases, with 12 bases separating them. The CDR3 sequence: CASSLVVGTTYEQYF. The CDR3, as DNA: TGTGCCAGCAGCTTAGTCGTGGGCACAACCTACGAGCAGTACTTC. The entire variable domain, with the rest obtained from reference TRBV7-9 and TRBJ2-7, is as follows: DTGVSQNPRHKITKRGQNVTFRCDPISEHNRLYWYRQTLGQGPEFLTYFQNEAQLEKSRLLSDRFSAERPKGSFSTLEIQRTEQGDSAMYLCASSLVVGTTYEQYFGPGTRLTVT.

V and J are TRBV11-2 and TRBJ1-6, with D perhaps matching TRBD1 (6 bases). Looked up from germline, CDR1 is SGHAT and CDR2 is FQNNGV. Trimming removed 5 bases at V and 10 bases at J, with 12 bases between. The CDR3 loop spans 13 amino acids. CDR3 in DNA: TGTGCCAGCAGCGCCCAACAGGGATCACCCCTCCACTTT. It translates to CASSAQQGSPLHF. The full variable domain, in which reference TRBV11-2 and TRBJ1-6 provide the parts outside the CDR3, is EAGVAQSPRYKIIEKRQSVAFWCNPISGHATLYWYQQILGQGPKLLIQFQNNGVVDDSQLPKDRFSAERLKGVDSTLKIQPAKLEDSAVYLCASSAQQGSPLHFGNGTRLTVT.

The V and J genes are TRBV7-2 and TRBJ2-5; TRBD2 matches at 10 bases. The germline V gene encodes CDR1 SGHTA and CDR2 FQGNSA. This CDR3 is built from 16 residues. Trimming took 2 bases from V and 1 from J; bases not matched to a gene: 4. This CDR3 reads CASSLTSGEFQETQYF. CDR3 DNA: TGTGCCAGCAGCTTAACTAGCGGGGAATTCCAAGAGACCCAGTACTTC.

The V gene is TRBV2, the J gene TRBJ2-5; possibly TRBD1 for D (5 bases). The V end lost 4 bases, the J end lost 3 bases, and 9 bases lay between the germline ends. The CDR3 consists of 13 residues. CDR1 SNHLY and CDR2 FYNNEI come from the germline V gene. CDR3 coding DNA: TGTGCCAGCAGTGGGGTAGGGGAAGAGACCCAGTACTTC. This encodes CASSGVGEETQYF.